The next 19 T cell receptor beta chains were all read from a single sample in a study of regulatory T cells in long-lasting Graves disease. The authors built TCR beta libraries using iRepertoire HTBI primers and Arm-PCR of CDR3 regions. Each CDR3 protein gets one entry after TCRdb re-called the multiplex PCR reads with MiXCR. The sample lists 350,000 to 550,000 distinct CDR3 sequences, less than 15% seen once, with roughly 18% in the top ten. Time point noted: newly diagnosed GD, antithyroid drugs for less than 3 months. From RNA extracted from PBMCs, the TCR library was made. The sample was also linked to a second study, of T cells in Graves' hyperthyroidism and ophthalmopathy.

Specimen: peripheral blood mononuclear cells (PBMCs), collected at new diagnosis, from a patient treated with antithyroid drugs. The source of these receptors is a woman aged 45-65 years with Graves disease.

V usage is TRBV13 and J usage is TRBJ1-2, with TRBD1 identical over 8 bases. The germline gives CDR1 PRHDT, CDR2 FYEKMQ (reference sequence). V lost 0 bases and J lost 6; bases outside the gene matches: 9. The CDR3 runs 16 residues. The CDR3 reads CASSLGRQGRMDGYTF. In DNA form, the CDR3 reads TGTGCCAGCAGCTTAGGGAGACAGGGGCGGATGGATGGCTACACCTTC.

This clonotype was detected many times. V is TRBV28 and J is TRBJ2-7; D unresolved. CDR3 size: 17 residues. Germline assignment: CDR1 MDHEN and CDR2 SYDVKM. V lost 2 bases to trimming and J lost 4 bases, with 21 bases between them. The CDR3 region has the DNA TGTGCCAGCAGTTTACAGACTGGTCTGTTGCCGGGTTACGAGCAGTACTTC. This gives the protein CASSLQTGLLPGYEQYF.

This chain uses TRBV6-1 with TRBJ1-3; D gene ambiguous. This CDR3 region has 14 residues. The V and J ends lost 6 bases and 0 bases respectively, with 9 bases between them. Germline V gene lookup returns CDR1 MNHNS and CDR2 SASEGT. For the CDR3, the DNA is TGTGCCAGCAGAATGCGGGGCTCTGGAAACACCATATATTTT. Protein: CASRMRGSGNTIYF.

The CDR3 nucleotides read TGCAGTGCTCCTCTACTAGCGGGAGGGTCGGCCACCGGGGAGCTGTTTTTT. Residues: CSAPLLAGGSATGELFF. The chain couples TRBV20-1 to TRBJ2-2, with 13 nucleotides matching TRBD2. V gave up 5 bases and J gave up 4 bases; unmatched junction bases: 10. Germline V gene sequence: CDR1 DFQATT, CDR2 SNEGSKA (reference sequence). The CDR3 runs to 17 residues.

This clonotype was recorded at least ten times. The chain employs TRBV27 and TRBJ1-4; unclear D gene. CDR1 MNHEY and CDR2 SMNVEV come from the germline V gene (reference sequence). The CDR3 is made up of 15 amino acids. V was trimmed by 6 bases and J by 5 bases, leaving 16 bases between them. The CDR3 spells CASRPPGMTNEKLFF. The CDR3 nucleotides are TGTGCCAGCAGACCCCCGGGGATGACAAATGAAAAACTGTTTTTT.

This clonotype has just a few counts. The chain uses TRBV6-2 or TRBV6-3 and TRBJ1-5; no firm D call. The germline V gene has CDR1 MNHEY and CDR2 SVGEGT. V was trimmed by 7 bases and J by 2 bases, leaving 15 bases between them. The CDR3 loop spans 15 amino acids. In DNA, the CDR3 is TGTGCCAGCAAGGGTAGGGAGAGTGGCAATCAGCCCCAGCATTTT. Encoded protein: CASKGRESGNQPQHF.

This clonotype was seen repeatedly, ten times or more. This chain links TRBV18 with TRBJ2-4, with D unclear. The CDR3 totals 13 residues. V lost 2 bases to trimming and J lost 6 bases, with 8 bases between them. Germline-derived CDR1 and CDR2 are KGHSH and LQKENI. In nucleotides, the CDR3 is TGTGCCAGCTCACCAACCTCGGGAAACATTCAGTACTTC. This gives the protein CASSPTSGNIQYF.

This clonotype was found many times. CDR3 nucleotides: TGTGCCAGCAAAAAACTGGCGGGCAGCCCCTACGAGCAGTACTTC. Encoded protein: CASKKLAGSPYEQYF. The V and J genes are TRBV6-1 and TRBJ2-7, with D tentatively TRBD2 (5 bases). V was cut by 7 bases and J by 2 bases, with 18 bases left in between. CDR3 length: 15 residues. CDR1 is MNHNS, CDR2 SASEGT, per germline.

This sequence joins TRBV6-2 or TRBV6-3 and TRBJ2-7; 9 bases line up with TRBD2. J lost 1 base, V lost 1 base, and 17 bases had no gene match. The CDR3 loop spans 20 amino acids. Looked up from germline, CDR1 is MNHEY and CDR2 is SVGEGT. The DNA for the CDR3 is TGTGCCAGCAGTTACTGGTATGGGTTTAGCGGGGGAACTAGTTCCTACGAGCAGTACTTC. It specifies CASSYWYGFSGGTSSYEQYF.

This clonotype was counted at least ten times. The chain is built from TRBV2 and TRBJ1-6, with D hard to call. Germline values: CDR1 SNHLY, CDR2 FYNNEI. V was clipped by 3 bases and J by 11 bases, with 8 bases between them. There are 12 residues in the CDR3. CDR3 region: CASSDLWPPLHF. As DNA, the CDR3 is TGTGCCAGCAGTGACTTGTGGCCACCCCTCCACTTT.

This clonotype was seen more than once but under ten times. This chain joins TRBV3-1 and TRBJ2-5; tentatively, D is TRBD2 (5 bases). The CDR3 loop spans 14 amino acids. The V and J ends lost 4 bases and 7 bases respectively, with 16 bases between them. The V gene's germline CDR1 is LGHDT and CDR2 YNNKEL (reference sequence). The CDR3 protein is CASSLPNGEGTQYF. The CDR3 coding sequence is TGTGCCAGCAGCCTACCCAACGGGGAAGGGACCCAGTACTTC.

There are a few counts of this clonotype. The chain joins TRBV9 to TRBJ1-2; D gene ambiguous. From germline, CDR1 is SGDLS and CDR2 YYNGEE. The CDR3 totals 15 residues. The V end was cut by 0 bases, the J end by 5 bases, with 14 bases between. For the CDR3, the DNA is TGTGCCAGCAGCGTAGGGGTTGGTCTGGGTTATGGCTACACCTTC. Translation gives CASSVGVGLGYGYTF.

This clonotype was seen more than once but under ten times. The chain is built from TRBV6-1 and TRBJ2-5; 10 bases agree with TRBD2. After removal of 7 bases from V and 6 bases from J, the junction contained 11 bases not matched to a gene. Germline CDR1 and CDR2: MNHNS and SASEGT. CDR3 length: 15 amino acids. CDR3 sequence reads: CASNTASGSEQTQYF. In nucleotides, the CDR3 is TGTGCCAGCAATACGGCTAGCGGGAGTGAGCAGACCCAGTACTTC.

This clonotype occurred a few times. This chain links TRBV5-1 with TRBJ2-2, with D possibly being TRBD2 (5 bases). Trimming shortened V by 1 base and J by 0 bases, and 10 bases separated the two germline ends. This CDR3 has 16 amino acids. Germline V gives CDR1 SGHRS, CDR2 YFSETQ. The CDR3 sequence: CASSLLSGSNTGELFF. CDR3 bases: TGCGCCAGCAGCTTGCTAAGCGGCTCGAACACCGGGGAGCTGTTTTTT.

This clonotype appeared many times. The chain couples TRBV12-3 or TRBV12-4 to TRBJ1-1; D gene unclear. The CDR3 has 12 residues. V dropped 7 bases and J dropped 4 bases, with 10 bases sitting between them. In DNA, the CDR3 is TGTGCCAGCACCAGACTGAGCACTGAAGCTTTCTTT. It encodes CASTRLSTEAFF.

This clonotype came up many times. The chain is built from TRBV6-2 or TRBV6-3 and TRBJ2-3; the D gene is possibly TRBD1 (6 bases). The CDR3 runs 15 residues. V was cut by 5 bases and J by 3 bases, with 15 bases left in between. CDR1 and CDR2 (germline): MNHEY, SVGEGT. The CDR3 region is CASSPDSRGTDTQYF. DNA of the CDR3: TGTGCCAGCAGTCCGGACAGCCGAGGTACAGATACGCAGTATTTT.

This clonotype was detected ten times or more. DNA for the CDR3: TGTGCCAGCAGCGTCGGACAGGGGCGAGGCTACACCTTC. It is translated as CASSVGQGRGYTF. J is TRBJ1-2 and V is TRBV11-2; 9 nucleotides agree with TRBD1. V gave up 5 bases and J gave up 8 bases; unmatched junction bases: 6. Germline CDR1 is SGHAT and CDR2 is FQNNGV. The CDR3 is 13 residues long.

The chain joins TRBV5-1 to TRBJ2-5; TRBD2 matches 16 bases. Per the germline V gene, CDR1 is SGHRS and CDR2 is YFSETQ. The junction had 4 bases not matched to a gene; V was cut back by 3 bases and J by 8 bases. The CDR3 consists of 15 residues. The CDR3 loop reads CASSSGLAGGPTQYF. CDR3 DNA sequence: TGCGCCAGCAGCTCGGGACTAGCGGGAGGGCCCACCCAGTACTTC. Full variable domain (rest looked up from reference TRBV5-1 and TRBJ2-5): KAGVTQTPRYLIKTRGQQVTLSCSPISGHRSVSWYQQTPGQGLQFLFEYFSETQRNKGNFPGRFSGRQFSNSRSEMNVSTLELGDSALYLCASSSGLAGGPTQYFGPGTRLLVL.

In this sample, this clonotype turned up many times. The chain employs TRBV6-1 and TRBJ1-3; D is ambiguous. Trimming shortened V by 6 bases and J by 1 base, and 16 bases separated the two germline ends. From germline, CDR1 is MNHNS and CDR2 SASEGT. CDR3 length: 16 amino acids. The CDR3 is CASRAPSGESGNTIYF. The DNA of the CDR3 is TGTGCCAGCAGGGCCCCGAGCGGGGAATCTGGAAACACCATATATTTT.